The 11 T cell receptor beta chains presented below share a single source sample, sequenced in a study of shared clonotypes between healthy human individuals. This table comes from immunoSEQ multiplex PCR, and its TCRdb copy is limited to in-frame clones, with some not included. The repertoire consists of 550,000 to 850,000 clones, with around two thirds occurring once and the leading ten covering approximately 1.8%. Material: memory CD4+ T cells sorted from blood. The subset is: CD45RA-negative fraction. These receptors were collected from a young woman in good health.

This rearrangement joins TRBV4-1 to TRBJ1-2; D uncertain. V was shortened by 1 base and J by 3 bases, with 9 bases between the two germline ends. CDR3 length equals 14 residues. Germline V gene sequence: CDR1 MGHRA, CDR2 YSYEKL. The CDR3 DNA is TGCGCCAGCAGCCAAGGGCAGGACTACTATGGCTACACCTTC. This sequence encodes CASSQGQDYYGYTF.

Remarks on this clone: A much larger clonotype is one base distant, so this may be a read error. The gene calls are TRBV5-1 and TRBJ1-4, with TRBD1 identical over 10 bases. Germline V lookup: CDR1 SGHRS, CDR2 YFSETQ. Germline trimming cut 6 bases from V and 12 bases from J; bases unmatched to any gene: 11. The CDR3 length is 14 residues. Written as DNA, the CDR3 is TGCGCCAGCATCGGGGGGACAGGGGCTCCGGAACTGTTTTTT. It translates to CASIGGTGAPELFF.

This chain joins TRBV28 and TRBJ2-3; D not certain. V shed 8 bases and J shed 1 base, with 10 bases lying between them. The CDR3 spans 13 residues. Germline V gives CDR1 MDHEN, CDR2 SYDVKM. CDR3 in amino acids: CASGTSGTDTQYF. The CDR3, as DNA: TGTGCCAGCGGCACCAGCGGCACAGATACGCAGTATTTT.

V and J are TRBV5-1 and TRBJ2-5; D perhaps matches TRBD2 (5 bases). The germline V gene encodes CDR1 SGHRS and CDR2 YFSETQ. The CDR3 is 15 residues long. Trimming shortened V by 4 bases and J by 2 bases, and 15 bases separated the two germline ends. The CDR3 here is CASSRYSGEQETQYF. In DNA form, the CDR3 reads TGCGCCAGCAGCCGCTATTCCGGGGAACAAGAGACCCAGTACTTC.

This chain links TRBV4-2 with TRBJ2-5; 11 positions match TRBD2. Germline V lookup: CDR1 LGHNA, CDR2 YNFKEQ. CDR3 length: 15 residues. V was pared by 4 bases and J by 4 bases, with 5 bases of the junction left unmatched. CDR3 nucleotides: TGTGCCAGCAGCCGCGGCCTAGCGGGAGGAGAGACCCAGTACTTC. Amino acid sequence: CASSRGLAGGETQYF.

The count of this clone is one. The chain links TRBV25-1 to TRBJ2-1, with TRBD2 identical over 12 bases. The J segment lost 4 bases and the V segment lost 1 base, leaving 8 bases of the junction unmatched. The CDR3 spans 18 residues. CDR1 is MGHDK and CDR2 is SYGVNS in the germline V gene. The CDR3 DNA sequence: TGTGCCAGCAGTGAATCCACTCTAGCGGGAGGGCCTTACAATGAGCAGTTCTTC. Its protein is CASSESTLAGGPYNEQFF.

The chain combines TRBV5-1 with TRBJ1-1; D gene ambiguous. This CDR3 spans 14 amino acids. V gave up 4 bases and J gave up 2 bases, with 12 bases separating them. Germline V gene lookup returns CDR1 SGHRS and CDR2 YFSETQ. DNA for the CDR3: TGCGCCAGCAGCGCCATGGTTGCTAACACTGAAGCTTTCTTT. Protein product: CASSAMVANTEAFF.

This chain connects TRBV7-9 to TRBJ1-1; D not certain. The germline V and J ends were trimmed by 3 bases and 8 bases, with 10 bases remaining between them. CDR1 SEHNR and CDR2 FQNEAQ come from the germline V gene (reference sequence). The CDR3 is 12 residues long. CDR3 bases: TGTGCCAGCAGCTTGTATTCTTCGGAAGCTTTCTTT. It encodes CASSLYSSEAFF.

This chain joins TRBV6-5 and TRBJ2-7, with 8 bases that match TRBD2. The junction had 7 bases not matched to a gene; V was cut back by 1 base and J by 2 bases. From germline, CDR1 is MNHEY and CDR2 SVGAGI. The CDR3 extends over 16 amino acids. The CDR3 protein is CASSYLIAGTTYEQYF. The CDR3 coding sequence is TGTGCCAGCAGTTACTTAATAGCGGGGACAACCTACGAGCAGTACTTC.

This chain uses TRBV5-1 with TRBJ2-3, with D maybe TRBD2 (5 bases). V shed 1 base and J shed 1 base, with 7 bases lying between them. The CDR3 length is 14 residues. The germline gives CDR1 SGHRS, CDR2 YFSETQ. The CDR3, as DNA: TGCGCCAGCAGCTTGCGGCGGGGCACAGATACGCAGTATTTT. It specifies CASSLRRGTDTQYF.

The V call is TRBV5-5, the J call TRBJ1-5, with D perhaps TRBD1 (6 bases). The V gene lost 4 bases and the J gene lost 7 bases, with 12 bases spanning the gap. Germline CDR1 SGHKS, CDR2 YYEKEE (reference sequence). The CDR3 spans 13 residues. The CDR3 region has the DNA TGTGCCAGCAGCCCTGGGGGGGCCCAGCCCCAGCATTTT. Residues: CASSPGGAQPQHF.